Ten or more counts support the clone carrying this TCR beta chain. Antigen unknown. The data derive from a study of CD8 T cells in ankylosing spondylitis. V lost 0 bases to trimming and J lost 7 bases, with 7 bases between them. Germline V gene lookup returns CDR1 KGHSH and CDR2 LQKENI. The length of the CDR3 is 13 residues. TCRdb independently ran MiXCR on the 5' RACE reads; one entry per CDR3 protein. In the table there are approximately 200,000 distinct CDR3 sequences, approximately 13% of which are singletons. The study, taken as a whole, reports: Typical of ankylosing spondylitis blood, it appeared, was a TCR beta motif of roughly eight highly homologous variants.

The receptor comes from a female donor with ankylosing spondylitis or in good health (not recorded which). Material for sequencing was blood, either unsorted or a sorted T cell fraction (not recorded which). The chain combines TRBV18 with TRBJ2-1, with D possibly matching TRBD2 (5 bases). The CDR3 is CASSPPGVNEQFF. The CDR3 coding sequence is TGTGCCAGCTCACCACCCGGGGTGAATGAGCAGTTCTTC.